This T cell receptor beta chain emerged from a study of blood T cell repertoires in COVID-19. On the study more broadly: The origin of the acute and convalescent COVID-19 samples was the United States, Italy and Spain. In each case, the material was cDNA or gDNA derived from T cells, B-cell-depleted T cells, or PBMCs.

As handled by the study authors: Amplified reference gene primers provided the basis for estimating nucleated cell counts. Assay: immunoSEQ multiplex PCR; the TCRdb copy retains only in-frame clones and omits some. V, J and clone size were drawn from that table, and D and trimming were deduced from the DNA. Here the sample spans hundreds of thousands of clones, under 90% being singletons. In terms of age and location, participants ranged from roughly 18 to 100 years and lived in under 30 US areas. After removal of 4 bases from V and 5 bases from J, the junction contained 5 bases not matched to a gene. The CDR3 sequence is 14 residues long. Germline loops: CDR1 SQVTM, CDR2 ANQGSEA.

The V gene is TRBV29-1, the J gene TRBJ2-1; 10 bases fit TRBD2. Sequencing was performed on PBMCs or T cells enriched from blood (not recorded which). This clonotype was sampled from a woman aged 55-69 years who had recovered from COVID-19. DNA for the CDR3: TGCAGCGTTGGGACTAGCGGTTCCCACAATGAGCAGTTCTTC. This gives the protein CSVGTSGSHNEQFF.